One sample yielded the 27 T cell receptor beta chains listed below, sequenced in a study of T cells in Graves' hyperthyroidism and ophthalmopathy. The CDR3 regions of TCR beta were amplified from RNA transcripts. The study used the HTBI primer set for a first-round RT-PCR of the TCR CDR3. Using its own MiXCR run on the multiplex PCR reads, TCRdb lists one record per CDR3 protein. The sample contains fewer than 550,000 distinct CDR3 sequences, 15% to 19% of which appear only once. The specimen was blood. The receptors were sampled from a young woman with Graves' hyperthyroidism.

V gene TRBV7-9 combines with J gene TRBJ1-5; 9 bases fit TRBD1. The trim removed 5 bases at V and 5 bases at J, leaving 7 bases unmatched. The length of the CDR3 is 15 residues. The germline V gene encodes CDR1 SEHNR and CDR2 FQNEAQ (reference sequence). The CDR3 DNA reads as TGTGCCAGCAGCCGGGGACAGGGAGTACATCAGCCCCAGCATTTT. Translation gives CASSRGQGVHQPQHF.

Many counts were recorded for this clonotype. The chain couples TRBV7-9 to TRBJ2-4; 9 bases are shared with TRBD1. Trimming removed 4 bases from V and 0 bases from J; junction bases left unmatched: 7. CDR1 and CDR2 from the germline V gene are SEHNR and FQNEAQ (reference sequence). This CDR3 has 17 amino acids. The CDR3 protein is CASSSGQGSLAKNIQYF. CDR3 DNA sequence: TGTGCCAGCAGCTCGGGACAGGGATCTCTAGCCAAAAACATTCAGTACTTC.

The chain couples TRBV6-1 to TRBJ2-1, with 11 bases fitting TRBD2. Germline CDR1 is MNHNS and CDR2 is SASEGT. This CDR3 comprises 17 residues. V shed 6 bases and J 4 bases; nucleotides not matched to a gene: 11. This CDR3 reads CASRNPGLAESYNEQFF. The DNA of the CDR3 is TGTGCCAGCAGAAATCCGGGACTAGCGGAATCTTACAATGAGCAGTTCTTC.

The chain couples TRBV4-1 to TRBJ2-1; D might be TRBD1 or TRBD2, each matching 5 bases. V dropped 0 bases and J dropped 7 bases, with 13 bases sitting between them. This CDR3 has 15 residues. Germline-derived CDR1 and CDR2 are MGHRA and YSYEKL. The CDR3 sequence is CASSQDRGGPNEQFF. For the CDR3, the DNA is TGCGCCAGCAGCCAAGACCGGGGCGGCCCTAATGAGCAGTTCTTC.

This clonotype was seen many times. V gene TRBV20-1 combines with J gene TRBJ2-7, with D perhaps matching TRBD1 or TRBD2 (6 bases each). Germline lookup yields CDR1 DFQATT and CDR2 SNEGSKA (reference sequence). The CDR3 is 13 amino acids. V lost 4 bases and J 1 base, leaving 11 bases between the germline ends. The CDR3, as DNA: TGCAGTGCTACCGTAGGGGGGTCCTACGAGCAGTACTTC. It is translated as CSATVGGSYEQYF.

This clonotype appeared many times. J is TRBJ1-5 and V is TRBV24-1; D not certain. The ends were cut back, 5 bases at V and 0 bases at J, with 13 bases in the middle. This CDR3 region has 16 residues. From germline, CDR1 is KGHDR and CDR2 SFDVKD. The chain's CDR3 is CATSGPGRNSNQPQHF. The DNA of the CDR3 is TGTGCCACCAGTGGGCCTGGCAGGAATAGCAATCAGCCCCAGCATTTT.

V gene TRBV19 combines with J gene TRBJ1-1; D uncertain. Deletions cut 5 bases from V and 7 bases from J, with 20 bases between. Germline V CDR1 and CDR2: LNHDA, SQIVND (reference sequence). There are 15 residues in the CDR3. CDR3 sequence reads: CASSRVSTPRGEAFF. Here the CDR3 DNA reads TGTGCCAGTAGTCGGGTCTCCACACCGCGCGGTGAAGCTTTCTTT.

This clonotype was observed at least ten times. The chain couples TRBV2 to TRBJ1-5; D is unresolved. Germline loops: CDR1 SNHLY, CDR2 FYNNEI. The CDR3 sequence is 16 residues long. Trimming left V 4 bases short and J 5 bases short, with 18 bases between. CDR3 loop: CASSAREAVPYQPQHF. Written as DNA, the CDR3 is TGTGCCAGCAGTGCGCGGGAAGCTGTTCCGTATCAGCCCCAGCATTTT. The full variable domain, its missing parts supplied by reference TRBV2 and TRBJ1-5, is EPEVTQTPSHQVTQMGQEVILRCVPISNHLYFYWYRQILGQKVEFLVSFYNNEISEKSEIFDDQFSVERPDGSNFTLKIRSTKLEDSAMYFCASSAREAVPYQPQHFGDGTRLSIL.

Notes on this clonotype: The germline gene is not matched at one end of the junction; a read error may be the cause. The chain joins TRBV20-1 to TRBJ2-3; D is uncertain. Germline-derived CDR1 and CDR2 are DFQATT and SNEGSKA (reference sequence). This CDR3 spans 10 amino acids. The CDR3 region is CSATLDMQYF. The CDR3 DNA reads as TGCAGTGCGACCCTAGATATGCAGTATTTT.

V is TRBV10-3 and J is TRBJ1-1, with D uncertain. The V end was cut by 5 bases, the J end by 7 bases, with 14 bases between. Per germline, CDR1 ENHRY and CDR2 SYGVKD. The CDR3 runs 13 residues. The DNA of the CDR3 is TGTGCCATCAGTAAGGATCGGGTCCTTGAAGCTTTCTTT. Protein product: CAISKDRVLEAFF.

This clonotype was counted many times. The chain couples TRBV7-2 to TRBJ2-1, with TRBD2 matching 8 bases. V lost 2 bases and J lost 5; bases outside the gene matches: 5. The CDR3 is 15 amino acids. Germline CDR1 reads SGHTA; CDR2 reads FQGNSA. The CDR3 region has the DNA TGTGCCAGCAGCTTACTGCAGCGGGGGAACAATGAGCAGTTCTTC. Translated, it gives CASSLLQRGNNEQFF.

This clonotype has only a few counts. The chain joins TRBV6-1 to TRBJ1-2, with D tentatively TRBD1 (6 bases). The V gene lost 7 bases and the J gene lost 8 bases, with 17 bases spanning the gap. The germline V gene encodes CDR1 MNHNS and CDR2 SASEGT. The CDR3 spans 13 residues. CDR3 nucleotide sequence: TGTGCCAGCACCGCGTCGAGGGGGGGCGGCTACACCTTC. Its protein is CASTASRGGGYTF.

J is TRBJ2-5 and V is TRBV20-1; TRBD1 matches 7 bases. Germline CDR1 reads DFQATT; CDR2 reads SNEGSKA (reference sequence). The CDR3 covers 15 residues. With 3 bases clipped from V and 5 bases from J, the junction kept 12 bases outside the gene matches. This CDR3 is CSARSPRQGPETQYF. The CDR3 coding sequence is TGCAGTGCTAGGAGCCCTAGACAGGGACCCGAGACCCAGTACTTC.

The rearrangement links TRBV5-5 to TRBJ2-1; TRBD2 agrees at 12 bases. The length of the CDR3 is 21 residues. The trim removed 1 base at V and 4 bases at J, leaving 18 bases unmatched. The V gene's germline CDR1 is SGHKS and CDR2 YYEKEE (reference sequence). This CDR3 reads CASSLKGASGLAGGVYNEQFF. The CDR3 nucleotides read TGTGCCAGCAGCTTGAAGGGGGCATCGGGACTAGCGGGTGGAGTTTACAATGAGCAGTTCTTC.

Of note for this clonotype: It may be a read error: a sequence one base away is much more abundant. Since no conserved phenylalanine or tryptophan closes the CDR3, a read error is the likely cause. This CDR3 reads CASSQDPGRTEAFL. The CDR3 region has the DNA TGTGCCAGCAGCCAAGATCCGGGTAGAACTGAAGCTTTCCTT. V is TRBV3-1 and J is TRBJ1-1; D gene ambiguous. V was cut by 0 bases and J by 5 bases, with 10 bases left in between. CDR3 length: 14 residues. Germline CDR1 and CDR2: LGHDT and YNNKEL (reference sequence).

This clonotype came up many times. The J gene is TRBJ2-7, the V gene TRBV6-1; 7 bases fit TRBD1. The CDR3 is 15 residues long. V shed 5 bases, J shed 1 base, and the junction held 8 bases outside the gene matches. In germline, CDR1 is MNHNS, CDR2 SASEGT. The CDR3 bases are TGTGCCAGCAGTAGTGAAGGGGGCATTTCCTACGAGCAGTACTTC. This translates into CASSSEGGISYEQYF.

V usage is TRBV10-3 and J usage is TRBJ1-1, with D hard to call. The V and J ends lost 4 bases and 1 base respectively, with 13 bases between them. Germline values: CDR1 ENHRY, CDR2 SYGVKD. This CDR3 comprises 15 residues. This CDR3 is CAISAEVPRNTEAFF. The CDR3 nucleotides are TGTGCCATCAGTGCTGAGGTTCCCCGGAACACTGAAGCTTTCTTT.

This CDR3 is CSARDFVSTDTQYF. Written as DNA, the CDR3 is TGCAGTGCTAGAGATTTTGTTAGCACAGATACGCAGTATTTT. V is TRBV20-1 and J is TRBJ2-3; D is unclear. Trimming pared 0 bases from V and 0 bases from J, leaving 7 bases between. Germline V gene sequence: CDR1 DFQATT, CDR2 SNEGSKA (reference sequence). This CDR3 region has 14 residues.

This sequence joins TRBV24-1 and TRBJ2-1; maybe TRBD2 (6 bases). The ends were cut back, 9 bases at V and 3 bases at J, with 11 bases in the middle. The CDR3 totals 13 residues. Germline V CDR1 and CDR2: KGHDR, SFDVKD. The chain's CDR3 is CATDSGVYNEQFF. CDR3 nucleotide sequence: TGTGCCACCGACTCGGGAGTCTACAATGAGCAGTTCTTC.

This clonotype was detected many times. The chain links TRBV3-1 to TRBJ1-3; D is undetermined. Trimming pared 0 bases from V and 0 bases from J, leaving 9 bases between. Per the germline V gene, CDR1 is LGHDT and CDR2 is YNNKEL (reference sequence). There are 16 residues in the CDR3. The CDR3 DNA sequence: TGTGCCAGCAGCCAAGAAAGGCTGTTCTCTGGAAACACCATATATTTT. The encoded protein is CASSQERLFSGNTIYF.

This clonotype was observed at least ten times. The V call is TRBV10-3, the J call TRBJ2-1; the match to TRBD1 covers 10 bases. Per germline, CDR1 ENHRY and CDR2 SYGVKD. Losses at the gene ends were 4 bases for V and 8 bases for J; bases not matched to a gene: 11. CDR3 length: 16 residues. CDR3: CAISGASTGGIDEQFF. In DNA, the CDR3 is TGTGCCATCAGTGGAGCATCGACAGGGGGCATCGATGAGCAGTTCTTC.

V and J are TRBV11-2 and TRBJ2-4, with a weak D call TRBD1 (5 bases). V dropped 5 bases and J dropped 7 bases, with 24 bases sitting between them. CDR1 SGHAT and CDR2 FQNNGV come from the germline V gene. This CDR3 comprises 17 residues. The CDR3 here is CASSPSVGQGSRNIQYF. CDR3 in DNA: TGTGCCAGCAGCCCATCGGTCGGGCAGGGCTCCAGGAACATTCAGTACTTC.

This clonotype was seen only a few times. The chain uses TRBV10-3 and TRBJ2-5; no reliable D call. The CDR3 contains 13 residues. Germline CDR1 is ENHRY and CDR2 is SYGVKD. The germline V and J ends were trimmed by 3 bases and 9 bases, with 14 bases remaining between them. The CDR3 nucleotides read TGTGCCATCAGTGAATATGGGTATTTGCCCCAGTACTTC. Translated: CAISEYGYLPQYF.

This clonotype has just a few counts. V and J are TRBV4-1 and TRBJ1-5; D is undetermined. The V end lost 6 bases, the J end lost 1 base, and 13 bases lay between the germline ends. The CDR3 is 15 amino acids. Germline CDR1 and CDR2: MGHRA and YSYEKL. The CDR3 loop reads CASSPTWQSNQPQHF. The CDR3 coding sequence is TGCGCCAGCAGTCCAACGTGGCAGAGCAATCAGCCCCAGCATTTT.

This clonotype was counted ten times or more. The V call is TRBV18, the J call TRBJ1-5; D is undetermined. Germline V gene lookup returns CDR1 KGHSH and CDR2 LQKENI. V was cut by 6 bases and J by 1 base, with 16 bases left in between. The CDR3 runs to 16 residues. The CDR3 is CASSLNGRHSNQPQHF. The CDR3, as DNA: TGTGCCAGCTCTCTCAACGGGCGCCACAGCAATCAGCCCCAGCATTTT.

There are a few counts of this clonotype. This CDR3 is CAISTKRENTEAFF. The CDR3 nucleotides read TGTGCCATCAGTACCAAACGGGAGAACACTGAAGCTTTCTTT. The genes are TRBV10-3 and TRBJ1-1; D gene unclear. CDR1 is ENHRY and CDR2 is SYGVKD in the germline V gene. There are 14 residues in the CDR3. The germline V and J ends were trimmed by 5 bases and 1 base, with 11 bases remaining between them.

This clonotype showed up just a few times. The V call is TRBV20-1, the J call TRBJ2-2, with D possibly being TRBD2 (5 bases). The V end was cut by 2 bases, the J end by 7 bases, with 17 bases between. The germline V gene has CDR1 DFQATT and CDR2 SNEGSKA (reference sequence). The CDR3 loop spans 15 amino acids. DNA for the CDR3: TGCAGTGCTAGACCCCTTACCGGGGTTGTCGGGGAGCTGTTTTTT. Amino acid sequence: CSARPLTGVVGELFF.